The sequence of this T cell receptor (beta chain) was determined in a study of blood T cells in healthy people across ages. This clonotype was counted ten times or more. With 5 bases removed from V and 0 bases from J, the gap between germline ends came to 13 bases. Germline V gene data show CDR1 as SEHNR and CDR2 as FQNEAQ (reference sequence). The CDR3 length is 15 residues. Primers used in a second PCR of roughly 6 to 11 cycles were a sample-barcoded 5' primer and a J-beta primer mix. TCRdb reanalysed the 5' RACE reads using MiXCR and keeps one entry per CDR3 protein. The sample lists about 1.7 million distinct CDR3 sequences, roughly 30% occurring once.

Input material: blood. This receptor was identified in a woman aged 25 to 39 in good health. The genes are TRBV7-9 and TRBJ1-2; a weak D match, TRBD1 (5 bases). The chain's CDR3 is CASSPRDRTNYGYTF. CDR3 DNA sequence: TGTGCCAGCAGCCCGAGGGACCGCACTAACTATGGCTACACCTTC.